This TCR beta chain was documented in a study of T cells in Graves' hyperthyroidism and ophthalmopathy. In the study overall: Peripheral blood was drawn at first diagnosis, prior to all treatment.

This clonotype has a handful of counts. TCR beta CDR3 regions were amplified from RNA. First-round RT-PCR with HTBI primers amplified the TCR CDR3 region. Each CDR3 protein is one row after TCRdb ran MiXCR on the multiplex PCR reads. The data contain approximately 640,000 distinct CDR3 sequences, 15% to 20% of them singletons. The ends were cut back, 5 bases at V and 3 bases at J, with 13 bases in the middle. The CDR3 spans 14 residues. Germline CDR1 reads MNHEY; CDR2 reads SVGEGT. The source material was blood. This clonotype originated in a woman under 40 with Graves' hyperthyroidism. V gene TRBV6-2 or TRBV6-3 combines with J gene TRBJ1-2; D unresolved. CDR3 sequence reads: CASSRNALYYGYTF. CDR3 DNA: TGTGCCAGCAGTCGGAACGCCCTTTACTATGGCTACACCTTC.